The rows below give T cell receptor beta chains drawn from one sample of a study of human T cells and chemical hapten exposure. TCRdb re-analysed the 5' RACE reads in MiXCR, keeping a single row per CDR3 protein. The table includes some 150,000 distinct CDR3 sequences, approximately 4% detected once. The receptor source for this set is a female donor in good health. Both conserved end residues are part of each CDR3. Each record gives: J gene, D gene, clone size, V gene, CDR3 DNA, CDR3 protein. A D gene is named only where the DNA matches it firmly. Some rows have no size entry. The others give once, few or many, or a class for an expanded clone.

TRBJ2-3 | NA | many | TRBV4-3 | TGCGCCAGCAGCCGGGACCGAAACACAGATACGCAGTATTTT | CASSRDRNTDTQYF
TRBJ2-2 | NA | few | TRBV25-1 | TGTGCCTGGCGCCTAGACTCCACCGGGGAGCTGTTTTTT | CAWRLDSTGELFF
TRBJ2-3 | NA | NA | TRBV28 | TGTGCCAGCAGTTGCCCAGATACGCAGTATTTT | CASSCPDTQYF
TRBJ2-3 | NA | NA | TRBV2 | TGTGCCAGCGCGGGGGCCCGCACAGATACGCAGTATTTT | CASAGARTDTQYF
TRBJ1-2 | TRBD1 | many | TRBV20-1 | TGCAGTGCTAGTAGGGACAGGGCTAACTATGGCTACACCTTC | CSASRDRANYGYTF
TRBJ1-2 | TRBD1 | many | TRBV13 | TGTGCCAGCAGCCTGGGGACAGGGGAGGTCGATGGCTACACCTTC | CASSLGTGEVDGYTF
TRBJ2-5 | NA | NA | TRBV29-1 | TGCAGCGCTAGACCCAATTCAGAGACCCAGTACTTC | CSARPNSETQYF
TRBJ2-3 | TRBD1 | many | TRBV5-6 | TGTGCCAGCAGCACGGGACAGGCCAATTCAGATACGCAGTATTTT | CASSTGQANSDTQYF
TRBJ1-1 | NA | many | TRBV7-9 | TGTGCCAGCAGCTTTACCAGGGGGAACACTGAAGCTTTCTTT | CASSFTRGNTEAFF
TRBJ2-7 | TRBD2 | NA | TRBV7-6 | TGTGCCAGCAGCCGATTAGGCGGGGCGGGGGGGCCGGGCGAGCAGTACTTC | CASSRLGGAGGPGEQYF
TRBJ1-1 | NA | few | TRBV14 | TGTGCCAGCAGCCGGTCCCGGGGGGCAGTTGAAGCTTTCTTT | CASSRSRGAVEAFF
TRBJ1-1 | TRBD1 | many | TRBV12-3/TRBV12-4 | TGTGCCAGCAGTGATAGGACAGGGAACACTGAAGCTTTCTTT | CASSDRTGNTEAFF
TRBJ2-3 | TRBD2 | few | TRBV20-1 | TGCAGTGCTCGTGCTAGCGGGGGCCCAGATACGCAGTATTTT | CSARASGGPDTQYF
TRBJ1-1 | TRBD1 | few | TRBV27 | TGTGCCAGCAGTTCCGCGGGGACAGGGGATGTTTTGGACACTGAAGCTTTCTTT | CASSSAGTGDVLDTEAFF
TRBJ1-4 | NA | NA | TRBV12-3/TRBV12-4 | TGTGCCAGCAGTTTACTCGGGGACACTAATGAAAAACTGTTTTTT | CASSLLGDTNEKLFF
TRBJ2-3 | NA | many | TRBV5-6 | TGTGCCAGCAGTTGGGACGACGGAACTGGGGATACGCAGTATTTT | CASSWDDGTGDTQYF
TRBJ2-1 | NA | many | TRBV5-1 | TGCGCCAGCAGCTTGGGACAGGACTTTTACAATGAGCAGTTCTTC | CASSLGQDFYNEQFF
TRBJ1-6 | TRBD1 | many | TRBV19 | TGTGCCAGTAGAACCACAGGGGGTAATTCACCCCTCCACTTT | CASRTTGGNSPLHF
TRBJ1-6 | NA | NA | TRBV3-1 | TGTGCCAGCGGGATAGAGTCGAGCAGACGTTCACCCCTCCACTTT | CASGIESSRRSPLHF
TRBJ1-1 | NA | NA | TRBV29-1 | TGCAGCGTTGCGCCAGGAGGGAACACTGAAGCTTTCTTT | CSVAPGGNTEAFF
TRBJ1-1 | NA | NA | TRBV20-1 | TGCAGTGCTAGGTCACAGGGTTGGACTGAAGCTTTCTTT | CSARSQGWTEAFF
TRBJ1-5 | NA | many | TRBV12-3/TRBV12-4 | TGTGCCAGCAGCCTCGGTTGGGGTCAGCCCCAGCATTTT | CASSLGWGQPQHF
TRBJ2-5 | NA | many | TRBV20-1 | TGCAGTGCTAGAGATCCCCAGGTCCAAGAGACCCAGTACTTC | CSARDPQVQETQYF
TRBJ1-1 | NA | few | TRBV29-1 | TGCAGCGTTGGGTCTCAGGTTGGGGGCACTGAAGCTTTCTTT | CSVGSQVGGTEAFF
TRBJ2-5 | TRBD1 | few | TRBV5-4 | TGTGCCAGCACTCTCGACAGGGGGTACCAAGAGACCCAGTACTTC | CASTLDRGYQETQYF
TRBJ1-4 | NA | many | TRBV2 | TGTGCCAGCGGGAGATTGGGAAGGGTCAATGAAAAACTGTTTTTT | CASGRLGRVNEKLFF
TRBJ2-7 | NA | many | TRBV5-1 | TGCGCCAGCAGCTCGTACGGGACCCACTCCTACGAGCAGTACTTC | CASSSYGTHSYEQYF
TRBJ1-5 | TRBD1 | many | TRBV6-5 | TGTGCCAGCAGTTACGAGCAGGGGGGTCAGCCCCAGCATTTT | CASSYEQGGQPQHF
TRBJ2-5 | NA | NA | TRBV3-1 | TGTGCCAGCAGACAAGAGGTGGAGACCCAGTACTTC | CASRQEVETQYF
TRBJ2-1 | NA | many | TRBV11-3 | TGTGCCAGCAGCTTAGTGGGGGGCATGAGTGAGCAGTTCTTC | CASSLVGGMSEQFF
TRBJ2-1 | TRBD2 | many | TRBV29-1 | TGCAGCGCCTGGACTAGCGGGGGGAATGAGCAGTTCTTC | CSAWTSGGNEQFF
TRBJ1-1 | NA | many | TRBV6-6 | TGTGCCAGCAGTTACTCGATCGGCGGGGCAGCTTTCTTT | CASSYSIGGAAFF
TRBJ1-2 | TRBD1 | many | TRBV18 | TGTGCCAGCTCGTCCGGGACAGGTTATAGCTACACCTTC | CASSSGTGYSYTF
TRBJ2-3 | NA | many | TRBV29-1 | TGCAGCGTTTTCCCCGCCTACGCAGGGCAAGATACGCAGTATTTT | CSVFPAYAGQDTQYF
TRBJ1-1 | NA | many | TRBV7-2 | TGTGCCAGCAGCTTAGCGGTCGGAGGGAAGACTGAAGCTTTCTTT | CASSLAVGGKTEAFF
TRBJ2-7 | NA | many | TRBV10-3 | TGTGCCATCAGTGAGTTGACAGACTCCTACGAGCAGTACTTC | CAISELTDSYEQYF
TRBJ1-5 | NA | many | TRBV20-1 | TGCAGTGCTAGAGATCTAAGGTCTGGGGGGCAGGGCAATCAGCCCCAGCATTTT | CSARDLRSGGQGNQPQHF
TRBJ2-5 | NA | many | TRBV5-1 | TGCGCCAGCAGCTCGGGAGGGACAGGCCCACAAGAGACCCAGTACTTC | CASSSGGTGPQETQYF
TRBJ1-6 | NA | many | TRBV7-9 | TGTGCCAGCAGCTTAGTGACCGGCCTCAATTCACCCCTCCACTTT | CASSLVTGLNSPLHF
TRBJ2-3 | TRBD2 | few | TRBV27 | TGTGCCAGCAGTTCATGGGAGGGGCCGGTCACAGATACGCAGTATTTT | CASSSWEGPVTDTQYF
TRBJ1-5 | NA | many | TRBV6-2/TRBV6-3 | TGTGCCAGCAGTGAAGTCGTTCAGCCCCAGCATTTT | CASSEVVQPQHF
TRBJ1-3 | TRBD1 | many | TRBV9 | TGTGCCAGCAGCATCGGCCCTGGACAGGGTCCTGGAAACACCATATATTTT | CASSIGPGQGPGNTIYF
TRBJ2-7 | TRBD2 | many | TRBV6-1 | TGTGCCAGCAGTGAGGCTAGCGGGGGGGTATACGAGCAGTACTTC | CASSEASGGVYEQYF
TRBJ2-7 | TRBD2 | many | TRBV20-1 | TGCAGTGCTAGTCCTAGCGGGGCCAGCTCCTACGAGCAGTACTTC | CSASPSGASSYEQYF
TRBJ2-5 | TRBD2 | few | TRBV7-2 | TGTGCCAGCAGCTTAGCGCCACTAGCGGGGGGGCCGAATCTGGAGACCCAGTACTTC | CASSLAPLAGGPNLETQYF